These 29 T cell receptor beta chains were sequenced from one sample in a study of identifying expanded T cells in peripheral blood. TCRdb's copy holds only in-frame clones and misses some; the assay was immunoSEQ multiplex PCR. This table has about 94,000 clones, 70% to 90% appearing once. Sequenced: blood. These receptors were collected from a person aged 18 to 75 in good health.

The J gene is TRBJ2-2, the V gene TRBV7-9; 10 nucleotides agree with TRBD2. CDR3 size: 17 residues. V shed 5 bases, J shed 3 bases, and the junction held 9 bases outside the gene matches. Per germline, CDR1 SEHNR and CDR2 FQNEAQ (reference sequence). The CDR3 nucleotides read TGTGCCAGCAGCCTCCAACTCCTAGCGGGAGACACCGGGGAGCTGTTTTTT. Amino acid sequence: CASSLQLLAGDTGELFF.

The chain employs TRBV5-1 and TRBJ2-1; perhaps TRBD2 as D (6 bases). CDR1 and CDR2 (germline): SGHRS, YFSETQ. The CDR3 loop spans 16 amino acids. Trimming cost V 3 bases and J 0 bases, with 13 bases left between them. In nucleotides, the CDR3 is TGCGCCAGCAGCTCGGCGGCGGGGAGCTCCTACAATGAGCAGTTCTTC. Amino acid sequence: CASSSAAGSSYNEQFF.

CDR3 DNA: TGTGCCAGCAGTTACCCGACAGGGATAACTGGAAACACCATATATTTT. Residues: CASSYPTGITGNTIYF. V usage is TRBV6-6 and J usage is TRBJ1-3, with TRBD1 matching over 7 bases. V gave up 2 bases and J gave up 2 bases; unmatched junction bases: 6. The CDR3 totals 16 residues. Germline loops: CDR1 MNHNY, CDR2 SVGAGI (reference sequence).

The rearrangement links TRBV6-1 to TRBJ2-7; no firm D call. The CDR3 runs 14 residues. V was cut by 6 bases and J by 0 bases, with 12 bases left in between. Germline V gives CDR1 MNHNS, CDR2 SASEGT. CDR3 in DNA: TGTGCCAGCAGACAGTTACTGAGCTCCTACGAGCAGTACTTC. The encoded protein is CASRQLLSSYEQYF.

The chain couples TRBV2 to TRBJ2-6; TRBD1 agrees at 7 bases. J lost 0 bases, V lost 5 bases, and 4 bases had no gene match. CDR1 is SNHLY, CDR2 FYNNEI, per germline. This CDR3 region has 16 residues. This CDR3 is CASSQTGISGANVLTF. CDR3 sequence (DNA): TGTGCCAGCAGTCAGACAGGGATCTCTGGGGCCAACGTCCTGACTTTC.

J is TRBJ1-5 and V is TRBV2; no firm D call. In germline, CDR1 is SNHLY, CDR2 FYNNEI. V was trimmed by 10 bases and J by 4 bases, leaving 17 bases between them. The CDR3 loop spans 14 amino acids. The CDR3 DNA follows: TGTGCCACCAGCATATCAGGAGGAAATCAGCCCCAGCATTTT. Translation: CATSISGGNQPQHF.

The gene calls are TRBV7-9 and TRBJ2-3, with a weak D call TRBD2 (6 bases). Per germline, CDR1 SEHNR and CDR2 FQNEAQ (reference sequence). Trimming took off 7 bases at V and 7 bases at J, with 12 bases between the two ends. The CDR3 has 12 amino acids. The CDR3 bases are TGTGCCAGCATTCTGGAGGGAAATACGCAGTATTTT. Protein sequence: CASILEGNTQYF.

The DNA for the CDR3 is TGTGCCAGCAGCCCGAACGGGCGGATCAATCAGCCCCAGCATTTT. It specifies CASSPNGRINQPQHF. The V call is TRBV7-2, the J call TRBJ1-5; D remains ambiguous. V was shortened by 5 bases and J by 3 bases, with 14 bases between the two germline ends. Looked up from germline, CDR1 is SGHTA and CDR2 is FQGNSA. CDR3 length: 15 amino acids. Full variable domain (missing parts from reference TRBV7-2 and TRBJ1-5): GAGVSQSPSNKVTEKGKDVELRCDPISGHTALYWYRQSLGQGLEFLIYFQGNSAPDKSGLPSDRFSAERTGGSVSTLTIQRTQQEDSAVYLCASSPNGRINQPQHFGDGTRLSIL.

The chain recombines TRBV10-2 with TRBJ2-1; 9 bases map to TRBD2. Losses at the gene ends were 5 bases for V and 2 bases for J; bases not matched to a gene: 10. The CDR3 consists of 17 residues. The germline gives CDR1 WSHSY, CDR2 SAAADI. In nucleotides, the CDR3 is TGCGCCAGCAGTACAGTGGGCGGGGGGGCGCCCTACAATGAGCAGTTCTTC. This codes for CASSTVGGGAPYNEQFF.

V is TRBV5-1 and J is TRBJ1-2; no definite D call. V dropped 0 bases and J dropped 5 bases, with 11 bases sitting between them. Per the germline V gene, CDR1 is SGHRS and CDR2 is YFSETQ. The CDR3 is 14 amino acids. The CDR3 nucleotides are TGCGCCAGCAGCTTGGACGGGTACGGTTATGGCTACACCTTC. This codes for CASSLDGYGYGYTF.

The V and J genes are TRBV11-2 and TRBJ2-7; D is possibly TRBD2 (6 bases). The V gene's germline CDR1 is SGHAT and CDR2 FQNNGV. V lost 5 bases to trimming and J lost 4 bases, with 15 bases between them. This CDR3 contains 14 residues. This CDR3 reads CASSRGDGSYEQYF. DNA for the CDR3: TGTGCCAGCAGCCGCGGGGACGGTTCTTACGAGCAGTACTTC.

This sequence joins TRBV7-3 and TRBJ1-1, with D possibly being TRBD1 (5 bases). The CDR3 sequence is 15 residues long. Germline V gives CDR1 SGHTA, CDR2 FQGTGA. V lost 5 bases and J lost 2, with 15 bases in between. For the CDR3, the DNA is TGTGCCAGCAGCAAGGGGACCCCGGGAAACACTGAAGCTTTCTTT. Amino acid sequence: CASSKGTPGNTEAFF.

The chain links TRBV6-1 to TRBJ1-1; D is unresolved. Germline V gene sequence: CDR1 MNHNS, CDR2 SASEGT. The CDR3 loop spans 16 amino acids. V was clipped by 2 bases and J by 0 bases, with 13 bases between them. The CDR3 here is CASSELRVRLNTEAFF. DNA of the CDR3: TGTGCCAGCAGTGAACTCCGGGTTCGATTGAACACTGAAGCTTTCTTT.

This clone was detected once. J is TRBJ2-2 and V is TRBV5-1; TRBD1 matches at 9 bases. This CDR3 has 18 residues. V gave up 0 bases and J gave up 5 bases; unmatched junction bases: 11. Germline assignment: CDR1 SGHRS and CDR2 YFSETQ. CDR3 bases: TGCGCCAGCAGCTTGGCCCGGCGGACAGGGGTTAATACCGGGGAGCTGTTTTTT. It is translated as CASSLARRTGVNTGELFF. The variable domain in full, with the rest retrieved from reference TRBV5-1 and TRBJ2-2, is KAGVTQTPRYLIKTRGQQVTLSCSPISGHRSVSWYQQTPGQGLQFLFEYFSETQRNKGNFPGRFSGRQFSNSRSEMNVSTLELGDSALYLCASSLARRTGVNTGELFFGEGSRLTVL.

J is TRBJ1-2 and V is TRBV7-6, with a possible D match to TRBD1 (6 bases). CDR3 length: 16 residues. Germline V CDR1 and CDR2: SGHVS, FNYEAQ. V was cut by 6 bases and J by 5 bases, with 22 bases left in between. The CDR3 coding sequence is TGTGCCAGCAGTCCCACCGTTCGGGGGCCCGGGTATGGCTACACCTTC. Amino acids: CASSPTVRGPGYGYTF.

The chain uses TRBV5-8 and TRBJ1-4; a weak D match, TRBD1 (6 bases). The CDR3 totals 13 residues. In germline, CDR1 is SGHTS, CDR2 YDEGEE. V lost 4 bases and J lost 14, with 18 bases in between. Here the CDR3 DNA reads TGTGCCAGCAGCGAAGAGCGAACAGGGTCTCTGTTTTTT. Its protein product is CASSEERTGSLFF.

V and J are TRBV19 and TRBJ1-5; D gene ambiguous. V lost 6 bases, J lost 4 bases, and 22 bases lay in between. The germline gives CDR1 LNHDA, CDR2 SQIVND (reference sequence). The CDR3 loop spans 17 amino acids. The CDR3 spells CASSHPPEQVGNQPQHF. CDR3 sequence (DNA): TGTGCCAGTAGCCATCCTCCTGAGCAGGTTGGTAATCAGCCCCAGCATTTT.

The chain couples TRBV30 to TRBJ1-5; 8 bases align to TRBD1. The CDR3 runs to 13 residues. J gave up 7 bases and V 3 bases, and 5 bases lay outside the gene matches. CDR1 and CDR2 from the germline V gene are GTSNPN and SVGIG (reference sequence). The CDR3 nucleotides are TGTGCCTGGAGCCAACAGGGGGGGCAGCCCCAGCATTTT. This codes for CAWSQQGGQPQHF. The full variable domain, rest sourced from reference TRBV30 and TRBJ1-5, is SQTIHQWPATLVQPVGSPLSLECTVEGTSNPNLYWYRQAAGRGLQLLFYSVGIGQISSEVPQNLSASRPQDRQFILSSKKLLLSDSGFYLCAWSQQGGQPQHFGDGTRLSIL.

CDR3 protein: CASSQYRDYPTNEQFF. The CDR3 bases are TGCGCCAGCAGTCAATACCGGGACTACCCGACGAATGAGCAGTTCTTC. The V call is TRBV10-2, the J call TRBJ2-1, with 7 bases fitting TRBD2. Germline trimming cut 5 bases from V and 7 bases from J; bases unmatched to any gene: 14. Germline loops: CDR1 WSHSY, CDR2 SAAADI. The CDR3 consists of 16 residues.

V gene TRBV5-1 combines with J gene TRBJ2-3; D possibly corresponds to TRBD2 (5 bases). The CDR3 sequence is 18 residues long. Trimming took 0 bases from V and 1 from J, leaving 18 bases between them. CDR1 SGHRS and CDR2 YFSETQ come from the germline V gene. CDR3 DNA: TGCGCCAGCAGCTTGGCCCTAGGGCTAGCCCTTGGCACAGATACGCAGTATTTT. Protein: CASSLALGLALGTDTQYF.

The gene calls are TRBV5-1 and TRBJ2-2; no definite D call. Germline values: CDR1 SGHRS, CDR2 YFSETQ. There are 13 residues in the CDR3. V was pared by 0 bases and J by 3 bases, with 3 bases between. In DNA form, the CDR3 reads TGCGCCAGCAGCTTGGCGGACACCGGGGAGCTGTTTTTT. Translated: CASSLADTGELFF.

CDR3 DNA: TGTGCCAGCTCGACGGACAGCGTGGGTAAGCCCCAGCATTTT. Translation gives CASSTDSVGKPQHF. The chain employs TRBV18 and TRBJ1-5, with a tentative D call TRBD1 (6 bases). The CDR3 has 14 amino acids. Germline V gives CDR1 KGHSH, CDR2 LQKENI. V lost 6 bases to trimming and J lost 8 bases, with 17 bases between them.

V is TRBV4-2 and J is TRBJ1-2, with no clear D. This CDR3 is built from 15 residues. Deletions cut 4 bases from V and 2 bases from J, with 14 bases between. CDR1 is LGHNA, CDR2 YNFKEQ, per germline. The CDR3 here is CASSPPGNGNYGYTF. The CDR3 coding sequence is TGTGCCAGCAGCCCCCCTGGTAACGGAAACTATGGCTACACCTTC.

This clone came up a few times. The V and J genes are TRBV5-1 and TRBJ1-2; no clear D. CDR3 length: 12 residues. V was clipped by 5 bases and J by 2 bases, with 7 bases between them. Germline V gene data show CDR1 as SGHRS and CDR2 as YFSETQ. CDR3 amino acids: CASSAGNYGYTF. DNA for the CDR3: TGCGCCAGCAGTGCCGGGAACTATGGCTACACCTTC.

The V gene is TRBV11-3, the J gene TRBJ2-1; 7 bases match TRBD1. Unmatched junction bases numbered 20, after V lost 5 bases and J lost 4 bases. In germline, CDR1 is SGHNT, CDR2 YENEEA. The CDR3 totals 19 residues. DNA for the CDR3: TGTGCCAGCAGCGACACGCGACAGGGAAAGGTAGGCTTTTACAATGAGCAGTTCTTC. Encoded protein: CASSDTRQGKVGFYNEQFF. Drawing the rest from reference TRBV11-3 and TRBJ2-1, the complete variable domain is EAGVVQSPRYKIIEKKQPVAFWCNPISGHNTLYWYLQNLGQGPELLIRYENEEAVDDSQLPKDRFSAERLKGVDSTLKIQPAELGDSAVYLCASSDTRQGKVGFYNEQFFGPGTRLTVL.

This chain joins TRBV7-9 and TRBJ2-3; 8 bases align to TRBD2. Trimming cost V 8 bases and J 1 base; bases outside gene matches: 8. This CDR3 has 15 residues. CDR1 and CDR2 (germline): SEHNR, FQNEAQ (reference sequence). CDR3: CASATAGGGTDTQYF. The CDR3 DNA reads TGTGCCAGCGCGACCGCGGGGGGAGGCACAGATACGCAGTATTTT.

Here the CDR3 DNA reads TGCGCCAGCAGCTTGGCCCTCTCTGGAAACACCATATATTTT. Encoded protein: CASSLALSGNTIYF. The V gene is TRBV5-1, the J gene TRBJ1-3; no reliable D call. The CDR3 is 14 amino acids. Germline V gives CDR1 SGHRS, CDR2 YFSETQ. Trimming pared 0 bases from V and 0 bases from J, leaving 4 bases between.

The rearrangement joins TRBV7-2 to TRBJ2-7, with D perhaps TRBD2 (5 bases). This CDR3 contains 14 residues. The ends were cut back, 1 base at V and 9 bases at J, with 16 bases in the middle. Germline CDR1 reads SGHTA; CDR2 reads FQGNSA. CDR3 loop: CASSLVVGVGRQYF. CDR3 DNA sequence: TGTGCCAGCAGCTTAGTGGTGGGAGTAGGCCGGCAGTACTTC.

The chain is built from TRBV7-9 and TRBJ2-2; TRBD1 matches 7 bases. Germline V gene data show CDR1 as SEHNR and CDR2 as FQNEAQ (reference sequence). CDR3 length: 16 amino acids. Losses at the gene ends were 3 bases for V and 6 bases for J; bases not matched to a gene: 10. The CDR3 protein is CASSFSVGQVAGELFF. DNA for the CDR3: TGTGCCAGCAGCTTTAGCGTCGGACAGGTCGCCGGGGAGCTGTTTTTT.